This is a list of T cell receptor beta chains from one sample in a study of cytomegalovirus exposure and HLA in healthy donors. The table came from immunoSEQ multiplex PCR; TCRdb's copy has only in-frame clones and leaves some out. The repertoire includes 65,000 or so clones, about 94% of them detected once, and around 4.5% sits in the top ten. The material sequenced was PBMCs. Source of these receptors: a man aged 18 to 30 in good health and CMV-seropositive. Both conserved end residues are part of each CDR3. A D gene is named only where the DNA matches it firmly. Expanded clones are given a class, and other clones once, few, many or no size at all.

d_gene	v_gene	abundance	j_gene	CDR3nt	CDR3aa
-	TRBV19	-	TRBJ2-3	TGTGCCAGTAGTTTCCAGGGAAAGGCCACAGATACGCAGTATTTT	CASSFQGKATDTQYF
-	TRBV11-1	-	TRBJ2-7	TGTGCCAGCAGCTTAGGAGACGACAGAGTCTACGAGCAGTACTTC	CASSLGDDRVYEQYF
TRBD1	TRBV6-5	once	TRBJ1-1	TGTGCCAGCAGTCGACAGGGGACGAACACTGAAGCTTTCTTT	CASSRQGTNTEAFF
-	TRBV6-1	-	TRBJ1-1	TGTGCCAGCCGCGCAATAGAGGAAACTGAAGCTTTCTTT	CASRAIEETEAFF
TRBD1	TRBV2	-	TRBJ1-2	TGTGCCAGCAGCGCCGGACAGGGAAGGTACTATGGCTACACCTTC	CASSAGQGRYYGYTF
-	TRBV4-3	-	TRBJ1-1	TGCGCCAGCAGCCAAGATGGGGGGGCAGTTGAAGCTTTCTTT	CASSQDGGAVEAFF
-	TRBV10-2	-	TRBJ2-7	TGCGCCAGCAGTGAGAACGGAGACTACGAGCAGTACTTC	CASSENGDYEQYF
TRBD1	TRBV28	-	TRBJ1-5	TGTGCCAGCAGCCCCCCCGCAGGGGGCATTCAGCCCCAGCATTTT	CASSPPAGGIQPQHF
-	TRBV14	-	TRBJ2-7	TGTGCCAGCAGCCAAGAGGGGCAGGACCGCTCCTACGAGCAGTACTTC	CASSQEGQDRSYEQYF
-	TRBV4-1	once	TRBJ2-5	TGCGCCAGCAGCCAGGAGGCCAGATCCCAAGAGACCCAGTACTTC	CASSQEARSQETQYF
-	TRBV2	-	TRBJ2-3	TGTGCCAGCAGCTACAGGGCCAGTCAAGATACGCAGTATTTT	CASSYRASQDTQYF
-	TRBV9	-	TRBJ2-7	TGTGCCAGCAGCGTAGCCCCGGAGTACGAGCAGTACTTC	CASSVAPEYEQYF
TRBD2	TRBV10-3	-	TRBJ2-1	TGTGCCATCAGTGAGTCGACTAGCGGGAGGGTCAATGAGCAGTTCTTC	CAISESTSGRVNEQFF
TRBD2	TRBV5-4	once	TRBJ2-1	TGTGCCAGCAGCTTGGCGGCGGGAGCCGACAATGAGCAGTTCTTC	CASSLAAGADNEQFF
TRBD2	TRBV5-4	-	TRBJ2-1	TGTGCCAGCCGTGGACTAGCGGGAGAGGATTGGAGCTCCTACAATGAGCAGTTCTTC	CASRGLAGEDWSSYNEQFF
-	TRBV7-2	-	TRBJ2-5	TGTGCCAGCAGCTTAGCGCGGGAGACCCAGTACTTC	CASSLARETQYF
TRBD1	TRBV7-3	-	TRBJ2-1	TGTGCCAGCAGCTCCGCGACAGGGTATGAGCAGTTCTTC	CASSSATGYEQFF
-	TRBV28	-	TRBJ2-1	TGTGCCAGCAGTTTCTGGCGGGCCAACTCCTACAATGAGCAGTTCTTC	CASSFWRANSYNEQFF
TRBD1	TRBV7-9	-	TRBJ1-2	TGTGCCAGCAGCTTAGGACAGGGTGATGGCTACACCTTC	CASSLGQGDGYTF
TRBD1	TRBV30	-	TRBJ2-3	TGTGCCTGGAGCCTAGGATTATATGTTTCGGGACAGGGATTCACAGATACGCAGTATTTT	CAWSLGLYVSGQGFTDTQYF
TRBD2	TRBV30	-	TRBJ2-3	TGTGCCTGGAGCCTAGCGGGGAACACAGATACGCAGTATTTT	CAWSLAGNTDTQYF